These 22 T cell receptor beta chains were all obtained from the same sample, sequenced in a study of Graves' ophthalmopathy and Graves' hyperthyroidism. Amplification from RNA transcripts yielded the TCR beta CDR3 regions. First-round RT-PCR with HTBI primers preceded a second-round multiplex PCR. From the multiplex PCR reads, TCRdb called clonotypes with MiXCR, one entry per CDR3 protein. The sample yields some 750,000 distinct CDR3 sequences, approximately 40% seen once. The specimen sequenced was peripheral blood. The source is an adult man with Graves' ophthalmopathy.

CDR3 amino acids: CASSSLAGANTGELFF. As DNA, the CDR3 is TGTGCCAGCAGCTCGCTAGCGGGGGCGAACACCGGGGAGCTGTTTTTT. The rearrangement joins TRBV7-8 to TRBJ2-2, with 10 bases matching TRBD2. Looked up from germline, CDR1 is SGHVS and CDR2 is FQNEAQ. V trimming: 4 bases; J trimming: 0 bases; junction bases outside the gene matches: 2. The CDR3 totals 16 residues.

This clonotype was recorded only once. A much larger clone lies one base from this, so it may be a read error. V and J are TRBV9 and TRBJ2-7, with 7 bases that match TRBD1. V trimming: 0 bases; J trimming: 6 bases; junction bases outside the gene matches: 3. CDR1 and CDR2 (germline): SGDLS, YYNGEE. The CDR3 contains 13 residues. CDR3 nucleotide sequence: TGTGCCAGCAGCGTAGAGGGGGCCGGCGAGCAGTACTTC. This gives the protein CASSVEGAGEQYF.

There are a few counts of this clonotype. The chain joins TRBV28 to TRBJ1-2; D unclear. CDR3 length: 9 residues. Trimming shortened V by 8 bases and J by 8 bases, and 6 bases separated the two germline ends. Germline CDR1 MDHEN, CDR2 SYDVKM. This CDR3 reads CASGSGYTF. As DNA, the CDR3 is TGTGCCAGCGGCAGCGGCTACACCTTC.

This clonotype was seen more than once but under ten times. This rearrangement joins TRBV11-2 to TRBJ1-2, with 9 bases matching TRBD1. The CDR3 runs 14 residues. CDR1 SGHAT and CDR2 FQNNGV come from the germline V gene. The trim removed 8 bases at V and 6 bases at J, leaving 10 bases unmatched. The CDR3 spells CASSLPGTGNGYTF. The CDR3 nucleotides are TGTGCCAGCTCCCTCCCCGGGACAGGGAATGGCTACACCTTC.

The chain uses TRBV20-1 and TRBJ2-2; D is perhaps TRBD2 (6 bases). The CDR3 totals 14 residues. Trimming removed 6 bases at V and 5 bases at J, with 16 bases between. CDR1 DFQATT and CDR2 SNEGSKA come from the germline V gene (reference sequence). CDR3 amino acids: CSARPGGSTGELFF. The DNA of the CDR3 is TGCAGTGCCAGACCTGGGGGGAGTACCGGGGAGCTGTTTTTT.

The chain has TRBV7-6 and TRBJ2-7; 7 bases map to TRBD1. This CDR3 comprises 14 residues. The V segment lost 6 bases and the J segment 3 bases; nucleotides outside the gene matches: 8. The germline CDR1 and CDR2 sequences are SGHVS and FNYEAQ. The CDR3 nucleotides are TGTGCCAGCAGTGCTAGGGACAGAGACTACGAGCAGTACTTC. Its translation: CASSARDRDYEQYF.

The rearrangement links TRBV7-9 to TRBJ1-5; TRBD1 might be the D (5 bases). This CDR3 has 13 residues. Trimming cost V 8 bases and J 12 bases, with 20 bases left between them. Looked up from germline, CDR1 is SEHNR and CDR2 is FQNEAQ (reference sequence). CDR3 protein: CASSPGTPQNQHF. CDR3 DNA sequence: TGTGCCAGCTCCCCGGGGACGCCTCAGAACCAGCATTTT.

As to this clonotype: A much bigger clone sits one base away, suggesting this may be a read error. Since the CDR3 does not end with the conserved phenylalanine or tryptophan, this likely comes from a read error. The chain couples TRBV20-1 to TRBJ1-2; 11 bases are a match to TRBD1. This CDR3 comprises 15 residues. Germline V gene lookup returns CDR1 DFQATT and CDR2 SNEGSKA (reference sequence). V was clipped by 4 bases and J by 6 bases; unmatched bases: 10. The CDR3 loop reads CSANNGQGAGHGYTS. CDR3 nucleotides: TGCAGTGCTAACAACGGACAGGGGGCTGGTCATGGCTACACCTCC.

The chain employs TRBV2 and TRBJ1-2, with D possibly matching TRBD1 (5 bases). Per the germline V gene, CDR1 is SNHLY and CDR2 is FYNNEI. V lost 8 bases and J 8 bases, leaving 18 bases between the germline ends. There are 13 residues in the CDR3. The CDR3 is CASSPPAGLGYTF. The CDR3 DNA sequence: TGTGCCAGCTCACCACCAGCAGGGTTGGGCTACACCTTC. Full variable domain (outside the CDR3, taken from reference TRBV2 and TRBJ1-2): EPEVTQTPSHQVTQMGQEVILRCVPISNHLYFYWYRQILGQKVEFLVSFYNNEISEKSEIFDDQFSVERPDGSNFTLKIRSTKLEDSAMYFCASSPPAGLGYTFGSGTRLTVV.

This chain joins TRBV25-1 and TRBJ2-7, with 9 bases matching TRBD2. After removal of 4 bases from V and 5 bases from J, the junction contained 15 bases not matched to a gene. There are 17 residues in the CDR3. Germline CDR1 and CDR2: MGHDK and SYGVNS. The CDR3 DNA reads as TGTGCCAGCAGTGCCACCCGAGCTGCGGGAGGGCCCCACGAGCAGTACTTC. It translates to CASSATRAAGGPHEQYF.

The rearrangement uses TRBV2 and TRBJ2-7; D tentatively fits TRBD1 or TRBD2 (5 bases each). The CDR3 has 16 amino acids. Trimming shortened V by 6 bases and J by 6 bases, and 24 bases separated the two germline ends. The germline CDR1 and CDR2 sequences are SNHLY and FYNNEI. The CDR3 nucleotides are TGTGCCAGCAGGAGGGACCCTCAAACCCGGGCGTCCGAGCAGTACTTC. Translated, it gives CASRRDPQTRASEQYF.

V is TRBV25-1 and J is TRBJ1-2; a weak D match, TRBD1 (6 bases). Germline assignment: CDR1 MGHDK and CDR2 SYGVNS. This CDR3 comprises 13 residues. The V and J ends lost 7 bases and 8 bases respectively, with 17 bases between them. As DNA, the CDR3 is TGTGCCAGCACTAGCAGGGGCGGTAGGGGCTACACCTTC. Translating it yields CASTSRGGRGYTF.

The rearrangement links TRBV7-9 to TRBJ2-7, with no clear D. V lost 3 bases and J 4 bases, leaving 13 bases between the germline ends. The germline V gene has CDR1 SEHNR and CDR2 FQNEAQ (reference sequence). CDR3 size: 14 residues. The CDR3 region has the DNA TGTGCCAGCAGCTTCGAAGGTAGAGGTTACGAGCAGTACTTC. It yields the protein CASSFEGRGYEQYF.

This clonotype was seen a handful of times. The rearrangement links TRBV25-1 to TRBJ1-6; 7 nucleotides line up with TRBD1. The CDR3 runs 12 residues. With 10 bases clipped from V and 13 bases from J, the junction kept 10 bases outside the gene matches. Looked up from germline, CDR1 is MGHDK and CDR2 is SYGVNS. CDR3 in amino acids: CATRTGARPLHF. The CDR3 DNA sequence: TGTGCCACTCGTACAGGGGCCCGCCCCCTCCACTTT.

V and J are TRBV2 and TRBJ2-7, with D perhaps TRBD1 (5 bases). Germline-derived CDR1 and CDR2 are SNHLY and FYNNEI. This CDR3 region has 15 residues. V lost 6 bases and J 0 bases, leaving 15 bases between the germline ends. Here the CDR3 DNA reads TGTGCCAGCAGACTGACAGATTTATTCTCCTACGAGCAGTACTTC. It codes for CASRLTDLFSYEQYF.

By its share, this clonotype is medium-sized. The gene calls are TRBV11-2 and TRBJ1-6, with 9 bases aligning to TRBD1. From germline, CDR1 is SGHAT and CDR2 FQNNGV. V gave up 5 bases and J gave up 8 bases; unmatched junction bases: 10. CDR3 length equals 16 residues. The CDR3 DNA is TGTGCCAGCAGCCTAGGCTGGGACAGGGAGGATTCACCCCTCCACTTT. Protein product: CASSLGWDREDSPLHF.

This clonotype was counted between two and nine times. The rearrangement uses TRBV6-1 and TRBJ1-6, with a possible D match to TRBD1 (5 bases). The CDR3 loop spans 13 amino acids. V lost 7 bases and J lost 7, with 11 bases in between. Germline V gene data show CDR1 as MNHNS and CDR2 as SASEGT. The CDR3 loop reads CASTRGKNSPLHF. For the CDR3, the DNA is TGTGCCAGCACACGGGGGAAAAATTCACCCCTCCACTTT.

This clonotype appeared many times. The chain links TRBV24-1 to TRBJ2-5; D call uncertain. The V gene lost 0 bases and the J gene lost 6 bases, with 4 bases spanning the gap. The CDR3 contains 12 residues. The germline V gene encodes CDR1 KGHDR and CDR2 SFDVKD. The CDR3 spells CATSDLEKTQYF. DNA of the CDR3: TGTGCCACCAGTGATTTGGAGAAGACCCAGTACTTC.

This clonotype was counted ten times or more. This chain connects TRBV7-3 to TRBJ2-5; 7 bases fit TRBD2. V lost 1 base, J lost 3 bases, and 2 bases stayed unmatched. The CDR3 runs 14 residues. Germline-derived CDR1 and CDR2 are SGHTA and FQGTGA. This chain's CDR3 is CASSLNGGEETQYF. CDR3 sequence (DNA): TGTGCCAGCAGCTTAAATGGGGGGGAAGAGACCCAGTACTTC.

This clonotype was observed many times. The V and J genes are TRBV15 and TRBJ2-7, with 7 bases that match TRBD1. The junction had 7 bases not matched to a gene; V was cut back by 3 bases and J by 2 bases. The CDR3 spans 15 residues. The germline gives CDR1 LNHNV, CDR2 YYDKDF (reference sequence). Here the CDR3 reads CATSRRQGAPYEQYF. The CDR3 DNA reads as TGTGCCACCAGCAGGCGACAGGGCGCGCCCTACGAGCAGTACTTC.

The rearrangement uses TRBV7-3 and TRBJ1-2, with D possibly TRBD1 on 6 matching bases. In germline, CDR1 is SGHTA, CDR2 FQGTGA. This CDR3 comprises 17 residues. Deletions cut 5 bases from V and 2 bases from J, with 21 bases between. The CDR3: CASSQEPGTGSNYGYTF. CDR3 nucleotides: TGTGCCAGCAGCCAAGAGCCCGGAACAGGGTCAAACTATGGCTACACCTTC.

The chain is built from TRBV7-9 and TRBJ2-7; weak D call: TRBD2 (5 bases). Germline CDR1 reads SEHNR; CDR2 reads FQNEAQ (reference sequence). V shed 5 bases and J shed 3 bases, with 23 bases lying between them. The CDR3 extends over 17 amino acids. Here the CDR3 reads CASSPVVGLTKNYEQYF. CDR3 nucleotides: TGTGCCAGCAGCCCAGTCGTGGGGTTGACTAAAAACTACGAGCAGTACTTC.